What follows describes a single T cell receptor beta chain. Its antigen is still unknown. This specimen belongs to a study of neoadjuvant anti-PD-1 for oral cavity cancer. As for time point: after neoadjuvant nivolumab, at surgical resection. Study results and limitations: PBMC Gini-index clonality exceeded responders' in non-responders post-nivolumab.

In germline, CDR1 is SEHNR, CDR2 FQNEAQ (reference sequence). V lost 4 bases and J 2 bases, leaving 9 bases between the germline ends. The CDR3 runs to 13 residues. Some clones are missing from TCRdb's copy, which holds only in-frame ones; the method was immunoSEQ multiplex PCR. The sample lists around 8,900 clones, about three quarters occurring once. J is TRBJ2-7 and V is TRBV7-9; perhaps TRBD2 as D (7 bases). Material: PBMCs, obtained after nivolumab (anti-PD-1) treatment. The receptor comes from a person aged 40 to 85 with oral cavity squamous cell carcinoma. CDR3 sequence: CASSWGGTYEQYF. Here the CDR3 DNA reads TGTGCCAGCAGCTGGGGGGGCACCTACGAGCAGTACTTC. Together with reference TRBV7-9 and TRBJ2-7, the CDR3 gives the full variable domain: DTGVSQNPRHKITKRGQNVTFRCDPISEHNRLYWYRQTLGQGPEFLTYFQNEAQLEKSRLLSDRFSAERPKGSFSTLEIQRTEQGDSAMYLCASSWGGTYEQYFGPGTRLTVT.